The following is a T cell receptor (beta chain) sequence with its context. Antigen specificity is unknown. The CDR3 has 17 amino acids. CDR1 SEHNR and CDR2 FQNEAQ come from the germline V gene (reference sequence). Trimming cost V 4 bases and J 5 bases, with 20 bases left between them. This specimen belongs to a study of cytomegalovirus exposure and HLA in healthy donors. The PCR was carried out with 60 Vbeta primers and 13 Jbeta primers. Per the authors' pipeline: About 10 million shared chains were among approximately 87 million unique TCR beta chains counted in a later analysis. The assay was immunoSEQ multiplex PCR, and TCRdb's table has in-frame clones only and misses some. V and J calls and clone size are given by that table; D and trimming were obtained from the DNA. The table has hundreds of thousands of clones, almost 80% seen once. The study, taken as a whole, reports: Later analysis identified about 18,000 TCR beta sequences associated with HLA alleles, using a false discovery rate threshold of 0.05. The analysis excluded some indistinguishable V segments, including TRBV6-2 and TRBV6-3. The investigators catalogued 150 or so TCR beta chains as cytomegalovirus-associated.

The chain is built from TRBV7-9 and TRBJ2-2; D is possibly TRBD2 (6 bases). The sequenced sample consisted of PBMCs. This clonotype was sampled from a male donor in good health and CMV-seronegative. CDR3 loop: CASSSRRGAPGTGELFF. The CDR3 DNA is TGTGCCAGCAGCTCTAGGCGGGGTGCCCCAGGGACCGGGGAGCTGTTTTTT. Complete variable domain (other parts from reference TRBV7-9 and TRBJ2-2): DTGVSQNPRHKITKRGQNVTFRCDPISEHNRLYWYRQTLGQGPEFLTYFQNEAQLEKSRLLSDRFSAERPKGSFSTLEIQRTEQGDSAMYLCASSSRRGAPGTGELFFGEGSRLTVL.